This TCR beta chain was identified in a study of blood T cells in healthy people across ages. Using a J-beta primer mix together with a sample-barcoded 5' primer, a second PCR was run for roughly 6 to 11 cycles. TCRdb reprocessed the 5' RACE reads with MiXCR, giving one entry per CDR3 protein. Of roughly 800,000 distinct CDR3 sequences listed, roughly 25% are singletons. As to this clonotype: Antigen: not known.

Trimming pared 6 bases from V and 4 bases from J, leaving 19 bases between. This CDR3 has 15 amino acids. CDR1 is MDHEN and CDR2 is SYDVKM in the germline V gene. Study-wide results and caveats: TCR beta diversity tracked closely with naive T cell percentage. Higher diversity and more naive CD4+ cells were features of long-lived donors, compared to aged donors.

This same sample was also taken into another study, of T cells of mothers and their children. This second study notes: Sample barcodes and 2-4 random nucleotides were added by the M1S primer of the second PCR. When mothers and children were related, their normalized repertoire overlap, which was always slightly higher, did not differ significantly from that of unrelated pairs.

This sequence originates from a boy younger than 18 in good health. The chain is built from TRBV28 and TRBJ2-7; possible D gene TRBD1, 7 bases. Sequences were obtained from blood. CDR3 sequence (DNA): TGTGCCAGCAGACTCGGGCAGGGGGAGGTTTACGAGCAGTACTTC. Protein: CASRLGQGEVYEQYF.